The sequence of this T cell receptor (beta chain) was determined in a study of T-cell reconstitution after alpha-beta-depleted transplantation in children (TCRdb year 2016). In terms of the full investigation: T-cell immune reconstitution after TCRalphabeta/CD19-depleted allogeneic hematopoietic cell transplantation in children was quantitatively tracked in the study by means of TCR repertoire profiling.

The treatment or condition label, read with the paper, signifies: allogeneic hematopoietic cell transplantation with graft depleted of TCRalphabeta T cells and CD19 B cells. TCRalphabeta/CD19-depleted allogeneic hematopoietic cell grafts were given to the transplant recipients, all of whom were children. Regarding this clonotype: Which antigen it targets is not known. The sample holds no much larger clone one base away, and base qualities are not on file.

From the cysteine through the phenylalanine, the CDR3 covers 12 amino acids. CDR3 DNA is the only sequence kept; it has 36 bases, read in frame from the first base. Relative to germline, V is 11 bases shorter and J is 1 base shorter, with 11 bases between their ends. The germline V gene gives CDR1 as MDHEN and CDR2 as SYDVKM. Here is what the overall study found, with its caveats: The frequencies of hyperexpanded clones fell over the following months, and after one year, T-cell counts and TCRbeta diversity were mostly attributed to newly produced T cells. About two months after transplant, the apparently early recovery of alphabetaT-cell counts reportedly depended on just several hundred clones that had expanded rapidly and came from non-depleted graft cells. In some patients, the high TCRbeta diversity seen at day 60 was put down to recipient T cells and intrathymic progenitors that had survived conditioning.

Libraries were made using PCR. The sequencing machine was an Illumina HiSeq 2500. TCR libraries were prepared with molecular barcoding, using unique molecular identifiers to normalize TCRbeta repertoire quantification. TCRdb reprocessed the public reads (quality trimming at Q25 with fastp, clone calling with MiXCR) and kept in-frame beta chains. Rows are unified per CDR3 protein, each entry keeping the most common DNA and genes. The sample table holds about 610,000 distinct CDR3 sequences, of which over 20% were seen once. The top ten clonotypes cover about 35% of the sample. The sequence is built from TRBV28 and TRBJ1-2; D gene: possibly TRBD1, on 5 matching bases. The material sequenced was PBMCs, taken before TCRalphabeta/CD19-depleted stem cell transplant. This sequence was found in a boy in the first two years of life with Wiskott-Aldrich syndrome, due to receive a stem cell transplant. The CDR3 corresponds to CASGSINYGYTF. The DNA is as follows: TGTGCCTCAGGGAGTATTAACTATGGCTACACCTTC.